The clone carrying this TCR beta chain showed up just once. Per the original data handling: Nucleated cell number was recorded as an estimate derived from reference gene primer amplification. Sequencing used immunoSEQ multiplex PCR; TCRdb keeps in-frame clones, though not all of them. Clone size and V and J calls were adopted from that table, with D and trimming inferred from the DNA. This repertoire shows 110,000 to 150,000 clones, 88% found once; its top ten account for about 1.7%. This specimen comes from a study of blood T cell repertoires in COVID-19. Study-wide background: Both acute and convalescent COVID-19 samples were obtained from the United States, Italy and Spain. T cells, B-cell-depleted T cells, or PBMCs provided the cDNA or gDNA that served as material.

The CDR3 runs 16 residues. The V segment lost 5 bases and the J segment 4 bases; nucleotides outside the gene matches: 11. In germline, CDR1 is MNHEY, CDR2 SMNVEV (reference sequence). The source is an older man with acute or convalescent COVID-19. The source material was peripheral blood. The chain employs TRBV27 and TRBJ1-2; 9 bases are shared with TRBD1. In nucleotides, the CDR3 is TGTGCCAGCAGTCCCGTCCCGGGACAGGGTGGCTATGGCTACACCTTC. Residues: CASSPVPGQGGYGYTF.